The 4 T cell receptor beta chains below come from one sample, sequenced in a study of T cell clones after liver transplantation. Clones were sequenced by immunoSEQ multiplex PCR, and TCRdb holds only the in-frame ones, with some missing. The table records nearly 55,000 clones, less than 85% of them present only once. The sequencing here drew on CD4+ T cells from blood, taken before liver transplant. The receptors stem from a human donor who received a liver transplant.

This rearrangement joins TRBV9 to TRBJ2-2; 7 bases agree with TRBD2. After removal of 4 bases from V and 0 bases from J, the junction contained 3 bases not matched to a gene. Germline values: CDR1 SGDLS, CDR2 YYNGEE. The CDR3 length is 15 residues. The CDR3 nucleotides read TGTGCCAGCAGCCGAGCGGGGCCGAACACCGGGGAGCTGTTTTTT. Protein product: CASSRAGPNTGELFF.

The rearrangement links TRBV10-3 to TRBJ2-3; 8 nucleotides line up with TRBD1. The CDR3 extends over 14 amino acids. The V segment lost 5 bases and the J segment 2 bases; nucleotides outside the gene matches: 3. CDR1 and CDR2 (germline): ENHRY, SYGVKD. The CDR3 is CAISPGQDTDTQYF. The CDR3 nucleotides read TGTGCCATCAGTCCGGGACAGGACACAGATACGCAGTATTTT.

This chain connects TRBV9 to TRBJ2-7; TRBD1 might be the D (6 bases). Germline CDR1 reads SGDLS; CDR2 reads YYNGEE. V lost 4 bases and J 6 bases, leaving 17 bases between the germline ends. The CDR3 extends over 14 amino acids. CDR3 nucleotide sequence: TGTGCCAGCAGCCCAACTACAGGGTTTGGCGAGCAGTACTTC. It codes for CASSPTTGFGEQYF.

In DNA form, the CDR3 reads TGTGCCAGCAGTTTAGAGGGGGGGCGCTATGGCTACACCTTC. This translates into CASSLEGGRYGYTF. J is TRBJ1-2 and V is TRBV28, with TRBD1 as a possible D gene (6 bases). CDR3 length: 14 residues. V gave up 2 bases and J gave up 4 bases, with 11 bases separating them. The V gene's germline CDR1 is MDHEN and CDR2 SYDVKM.